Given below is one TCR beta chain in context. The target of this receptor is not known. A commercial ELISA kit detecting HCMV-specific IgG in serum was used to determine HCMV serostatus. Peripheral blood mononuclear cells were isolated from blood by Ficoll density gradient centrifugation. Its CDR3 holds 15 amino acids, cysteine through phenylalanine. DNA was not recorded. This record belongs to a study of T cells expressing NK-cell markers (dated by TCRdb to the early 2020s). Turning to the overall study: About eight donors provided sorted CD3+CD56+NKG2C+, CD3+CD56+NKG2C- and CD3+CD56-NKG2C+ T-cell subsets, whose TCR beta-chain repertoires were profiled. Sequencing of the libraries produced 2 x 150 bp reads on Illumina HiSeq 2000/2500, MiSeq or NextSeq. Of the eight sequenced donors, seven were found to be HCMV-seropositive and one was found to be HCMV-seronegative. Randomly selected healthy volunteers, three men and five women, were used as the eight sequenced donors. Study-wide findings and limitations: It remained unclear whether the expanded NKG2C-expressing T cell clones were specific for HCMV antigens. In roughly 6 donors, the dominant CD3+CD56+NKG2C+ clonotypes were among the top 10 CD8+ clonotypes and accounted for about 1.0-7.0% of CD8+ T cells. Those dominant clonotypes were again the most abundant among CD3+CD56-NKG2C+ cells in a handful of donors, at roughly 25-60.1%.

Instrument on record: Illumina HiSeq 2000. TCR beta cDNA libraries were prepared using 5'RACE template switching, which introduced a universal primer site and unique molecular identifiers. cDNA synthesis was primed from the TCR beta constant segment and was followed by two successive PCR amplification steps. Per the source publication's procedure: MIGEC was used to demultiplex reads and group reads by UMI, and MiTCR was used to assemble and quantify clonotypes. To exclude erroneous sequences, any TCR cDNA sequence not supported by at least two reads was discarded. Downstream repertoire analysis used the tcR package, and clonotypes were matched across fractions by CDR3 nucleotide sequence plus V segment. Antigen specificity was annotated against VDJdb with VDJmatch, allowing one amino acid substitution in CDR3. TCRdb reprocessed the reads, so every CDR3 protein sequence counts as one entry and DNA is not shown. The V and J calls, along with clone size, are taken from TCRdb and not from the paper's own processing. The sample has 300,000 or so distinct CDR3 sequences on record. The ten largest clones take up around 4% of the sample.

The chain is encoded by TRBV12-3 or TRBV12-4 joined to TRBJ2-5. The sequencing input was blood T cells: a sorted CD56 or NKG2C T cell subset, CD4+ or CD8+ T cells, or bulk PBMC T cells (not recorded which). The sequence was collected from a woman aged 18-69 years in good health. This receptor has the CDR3 CASSLRPQMEETQYF.